These 5 T cell receptor beta chains share one sample of origin, sequenced in a study of monozygotic twins with inflammatory bowel disease. Reprocessing the 5' RACE reads, TCRdb reports a single entry for every CDR3 protein and omits DNA. This repertoire includes under 150,000 distinct CDR3 sequences. The sample consisted of blood. The receptors come from a human donor with ulcerative colitis or Crohn's disease, or a healthy co-twin of an affected twin (not recorded which).

The chain carries TRBV7-2 and TRBJ1-6; TCRdb names TRBD1, which stays unverified in the absence of DNA. The CDR3 loop spans 14 amino acids. Germline CDR1 is SGHTA and CDR2 is FQGNSA. The CDR3 loop reads CASSLGGARVPLHF.

The rearrangement uses TRBV7-2 and TRBJ2-2; TCRdb picks TRBD2, but there is no DNA to check that call. This CDR3 region has 15 residues. Germline CDR1 reads SGHTA; CDR2 reads FQGNSA. The CDR3 sequence is CASSPAAVYTGELFF.

V gene TRBV27 combines with J gene TRBJ2-3; TCRdb designates TRBD1, a call that cannot be tested without DNA. Per germline, CDR1 MNHEY and CDR2 SMNVEV (reference sequence). The CDR3 extends over 15 amino acids. The CDR3 sequence is CASSGQWGSTDTQYF.

The chain couples TRBV5-6 to TRBJ2-1; with no DNA, the TCRdb D assignment of TRBD1 cannot be verified. The CDR3 is 16 residues long. Germline values: CDR1 SGHDT, CDR2 YYEEEE. CDR3 amino acids: CASTRGGREAYNEQFF.

The chain couples TRBV20-1 to TRBJ1-1; lacking DNA, the TRBD1 call made by TCRdb goes unchecked. Germline V lookup: CDR1 DFQATT, CDR2 SNEGSKA (reference sequence). CDR3 length: 13 amino acids. CDR3 in amino acids: CSALRTGPTEAFF.